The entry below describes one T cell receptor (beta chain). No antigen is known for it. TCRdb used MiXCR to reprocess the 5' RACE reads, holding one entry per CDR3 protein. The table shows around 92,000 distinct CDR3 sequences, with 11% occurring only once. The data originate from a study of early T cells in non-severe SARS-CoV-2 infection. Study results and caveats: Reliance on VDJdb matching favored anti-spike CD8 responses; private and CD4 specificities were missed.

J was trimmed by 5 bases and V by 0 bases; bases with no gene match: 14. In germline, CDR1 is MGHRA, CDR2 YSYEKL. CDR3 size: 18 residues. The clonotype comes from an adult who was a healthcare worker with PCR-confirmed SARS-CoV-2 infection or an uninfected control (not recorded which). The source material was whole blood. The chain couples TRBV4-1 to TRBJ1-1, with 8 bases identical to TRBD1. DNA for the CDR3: TGCGCCAGCAGCCAAGATAGGTTGCAGGGGGCGAGAGGTACTGAAGCTTTCTTT. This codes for CASSQDRLQGARGTEAFF.